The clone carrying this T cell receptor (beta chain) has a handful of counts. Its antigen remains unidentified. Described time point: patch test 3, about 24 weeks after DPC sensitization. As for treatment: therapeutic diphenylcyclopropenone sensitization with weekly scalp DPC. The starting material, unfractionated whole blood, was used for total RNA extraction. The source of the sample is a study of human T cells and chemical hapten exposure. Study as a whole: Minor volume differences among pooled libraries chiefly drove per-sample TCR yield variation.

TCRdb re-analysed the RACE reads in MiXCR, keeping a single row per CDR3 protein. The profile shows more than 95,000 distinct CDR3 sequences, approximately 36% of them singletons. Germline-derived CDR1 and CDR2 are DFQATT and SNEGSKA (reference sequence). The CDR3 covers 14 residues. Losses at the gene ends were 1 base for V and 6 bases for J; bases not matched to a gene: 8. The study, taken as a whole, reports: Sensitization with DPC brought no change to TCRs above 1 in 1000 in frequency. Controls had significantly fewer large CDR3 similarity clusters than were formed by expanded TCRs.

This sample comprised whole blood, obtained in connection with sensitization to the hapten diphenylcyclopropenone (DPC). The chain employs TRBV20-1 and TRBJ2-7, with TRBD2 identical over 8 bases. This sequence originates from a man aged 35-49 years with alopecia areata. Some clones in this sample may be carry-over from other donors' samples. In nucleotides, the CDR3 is TGCAGTGCTAGAGCCGTCGGGAGGGTCGTCGAGCAGTACTTC. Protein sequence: CSARAVGRVVEQYF.